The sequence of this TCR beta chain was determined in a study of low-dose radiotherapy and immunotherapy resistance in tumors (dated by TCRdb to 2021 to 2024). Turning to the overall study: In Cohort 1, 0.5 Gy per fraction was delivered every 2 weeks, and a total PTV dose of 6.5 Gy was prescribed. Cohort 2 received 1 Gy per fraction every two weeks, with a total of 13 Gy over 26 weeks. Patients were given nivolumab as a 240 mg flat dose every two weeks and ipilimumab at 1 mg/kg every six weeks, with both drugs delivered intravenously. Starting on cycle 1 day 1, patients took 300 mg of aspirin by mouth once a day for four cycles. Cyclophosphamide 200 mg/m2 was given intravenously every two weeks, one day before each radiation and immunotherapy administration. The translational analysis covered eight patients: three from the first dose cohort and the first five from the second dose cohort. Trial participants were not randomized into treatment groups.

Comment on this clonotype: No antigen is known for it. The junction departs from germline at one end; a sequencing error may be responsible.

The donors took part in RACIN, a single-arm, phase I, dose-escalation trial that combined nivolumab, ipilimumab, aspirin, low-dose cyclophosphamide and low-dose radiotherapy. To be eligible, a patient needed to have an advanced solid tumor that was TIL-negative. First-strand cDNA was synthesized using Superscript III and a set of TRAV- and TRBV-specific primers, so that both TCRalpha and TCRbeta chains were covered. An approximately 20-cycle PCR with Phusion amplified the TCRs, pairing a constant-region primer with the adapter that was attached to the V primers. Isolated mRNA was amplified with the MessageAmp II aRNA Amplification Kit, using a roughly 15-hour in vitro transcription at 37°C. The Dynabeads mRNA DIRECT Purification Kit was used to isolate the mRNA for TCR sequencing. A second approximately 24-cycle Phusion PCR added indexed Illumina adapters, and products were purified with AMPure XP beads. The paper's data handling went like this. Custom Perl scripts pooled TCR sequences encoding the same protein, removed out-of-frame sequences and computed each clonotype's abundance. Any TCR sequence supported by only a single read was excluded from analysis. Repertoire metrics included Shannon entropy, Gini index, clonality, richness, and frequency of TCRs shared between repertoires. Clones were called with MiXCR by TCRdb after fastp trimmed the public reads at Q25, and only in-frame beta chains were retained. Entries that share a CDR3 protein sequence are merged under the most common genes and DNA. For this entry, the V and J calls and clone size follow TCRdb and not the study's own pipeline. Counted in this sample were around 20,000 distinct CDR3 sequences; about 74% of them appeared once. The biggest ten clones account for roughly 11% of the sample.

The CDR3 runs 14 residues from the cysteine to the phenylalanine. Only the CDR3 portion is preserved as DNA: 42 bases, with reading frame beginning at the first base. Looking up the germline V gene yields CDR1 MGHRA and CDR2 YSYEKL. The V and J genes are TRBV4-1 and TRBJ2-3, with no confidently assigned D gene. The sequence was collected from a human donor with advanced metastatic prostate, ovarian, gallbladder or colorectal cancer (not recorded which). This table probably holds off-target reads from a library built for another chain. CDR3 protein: CASSQASSPDTQYF. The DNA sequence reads TGTGCCAGCAGCCAAGCGAGTAGCCCAGATACGCAGTATTTT.